Listed here are 6 T cell receptor beta chains from one sample, sequenced in a study of blood T cell repertoires in COVID-19. Sequenced by immunoSEQ multiplex PCR; TCRdb stores in-frame clones only, minus some. The data hold around 58,000 clones, with around 91% observed a single time. Material for sequencing was peripheral blood. These TCRs come from a man aged 55 to 70 with active COVID-19.

V gene TRBV9 combines with J gene TRBJ2-4, with D perhaps matching TRBD2 (6 bases). Germline V gives CDR1 SGDLS, CDR2 YYNGEE. Trimming took 0 bases from V and 1 from J, leaving 8 bases between them. This CDR3 region has 15 residues. CDR3 sequence reads: CASSVGAGAKNIQYF. CDR3 in DNA: TGTGCCAGCAGCGTAGGGGCGGGGGCCAAAAACATTCAGTACTTC.

This chain joins TRBV15 and TRBJ2-4, with D unresolved. CDR1 and CDR2 from the germline V gene are LNHNV and YYDKDF (reference sequence). V was pared by 1 base and J by 6 bases, with 31 bases between. The CDR3 is made up of 21 amino acids. The CDR3 DNA follows: TGTGCCACCAGCAGAGTGAACAAGAATTATCCTGTCGCACTAACCTTAAACATTCAGTACTTC. Translation: CATSRVNKNYPVALTLNIQYF.

The chain combines TRBV3-1 (or the pseudogene TRBV3-2) with TRBJ1-4; TRBD1 matches 7 bases. The V gene end was trimmed by 0 bases and the J gene end by 6 bases; junction bases not matched to a gene: 7. The germline V gene has CDR1 LGHDT and CDR2 YNNKEL (reference sequence). The CDR3 has 16 residues. CDR3 nucleotides: TGTGCCAGCAGCCAAGAACTGGCCAGGGGGGATGAAAAACTGTTTTTT. It codes for CASSQELARGDEKLFF.

V usage is TRBV3-1 (or the pseudogene TRBV3-2) and J usage is TRBJ1-5; TRBD1 aligns across 9 bases. The germline CDR1 and CDR2 sequences are LGHDT and YNNKEL (reference sequence). V lost 0 bases and J lost 4; bases outside the gene matches: 4. The CDR3 spans 16 residues. CDR3 nucleotides: TGTGCCAGCAGCCAAGACTGGGACAGGGAGAATCAGCCCCAGCATTTT. Its protein is CASSQDWDRENQPQHF.

J is TRBJ2-3 and V is TRBV7-9; 8 bases align to TRBD2. Trimming removed 10 bases from V and 6 bases from J; junction bases left unmatched: 15. Germline V gene sequence: CDR1 SEHNR, CDR2 FQNEAQ (reference sequence). This CDR3 has 15 amino acids. The CDR3 region is CATQTSVRHGDTQYF. In DNA, the CDR3 is TGTGCCACCCAGACTAGCGTCCGGCATGGGGATACGCAGTATTTT.

A few counts support this clone. The chain couples TRBV9 to TRBJ2-3, with D perhaps matching TRBD2 (5 bases). CDR3 length: 16 amino acids. Trimming removed 0 bases from V and 5 bases from J, with 16 bases in between. The germline CDR1 and CDR2 sequences are SGDLS and YYNGEE. The DNA of the CDR3 is TGTGCCAGCAGCGTAGATCGGGCGGGCCTTAGAGATACGCAGTATTTT. Residues: CASSVDRAGLRDTQYF.